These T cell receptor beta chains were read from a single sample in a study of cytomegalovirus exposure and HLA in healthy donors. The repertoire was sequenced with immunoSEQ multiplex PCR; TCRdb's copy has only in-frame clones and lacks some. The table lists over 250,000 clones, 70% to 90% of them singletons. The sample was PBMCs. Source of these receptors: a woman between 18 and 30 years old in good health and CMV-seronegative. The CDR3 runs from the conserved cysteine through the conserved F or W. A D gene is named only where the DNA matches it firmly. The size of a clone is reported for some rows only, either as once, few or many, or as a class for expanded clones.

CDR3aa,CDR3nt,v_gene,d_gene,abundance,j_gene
CASSFRETQYF,TGTGCCAGCAGCTTTCGTGAGACCCAGTACTTC,TRBV7-6,-,-,TRBJ2-5
CASSTQAGGTYEQYF,TGTGCCAGTAGTACTCAGGCGGGAGGGACCTACGAGCAGTACTTC,TRBV19,TRBD2,-,TRBJ2-7
CASSKGTSGITGANVLTF,TGCGCCAGCAGCAAGGGGACTAGCGGGATCACTGGGGCCAACGTCCTGACTTTC,TRBV4-1,TRBD2,-,TRBJ2-6
CASRPSSNEQFF,TGTGCCAGCAGGCCCTCGAGCAATGAGCAGTTCTTC,TRBV6-5,-,-,TRBJ2-1
CASSSDYEQYF,TGCGCCAGCAGCTCAGACTACGAGCAGTACTTC,TRBV5-1,-,few,TRBJ2-7
CASSLLRGTGELFF,TGTGCCAGCAGCTTACTGCGGGGCACCGGGGAGCTGTTTTTT,TRBV7-6,-,few,TRBJ2-2
CASSTLNTEAFF,TGTGCCAGCAGTACCCTAAACACTGAAGCTTTCTTT,TRBV28,-,-,TRBJ1-1
CASSLVATHEQYF,TGTGCCAGTAGTTTAGTAGCCACTCACGAGCAGTACTTC,TRBV19,-,-,TRBJ2-7
CSARSYAEQYF,TGCAGTGCTAGAAGCTACGCCGAGCAGTACTTC,TRBV20-1,-,-,TRBJ2-7
CATSRGGTSSTYEQYF,TGTGCCACCAGCAGAGGTGGGACTAGCTCAACCTACGAGCAGTACTTC,TRBV15,TRBD2,-,TRBJ2-7
CASSLEGRGAYGYTF,TGTGCCAGCAGCTTAGAGGGGAGGGGGGCCTATGGCTACACCTTC,TRBV11-2,-,-,TRBJ1-2
CASSYGEGYDQPQHF,TGTGCCAGCAGTTACGGGGAGGGGTACGATCAGCCCCAGCATTTT,TRBV6-6,-,-,TRBJ1-5
CASTDSRSGNTIYF,TGTGCCAGCACGGACAGCCGATCTGGAAACACCATATATTTT,TRBV5-6,-,-,TRBJ1-3
CASSQDSRLTTGELFF,TGTGCCAGCTCACAGGACTCGAGATTGACCACCGGGGAGCTGTTTTTT,TRBV18,-,-,TRBJ2-2
CASSPPARTDYGYTF,TGCGCCAGCAGCCCCCCCGCCCGGACAGACTATGGCTACACCTTC,TRBV4-1,-,-,TRBJ1-2
CAISVGTGGSTEAFF,TGTGCCATCAGTGTAGGGACAGGGGGCAGCACTGAAGCTTTCTTT,TRBV10-3,TRBD1,-,TRBJ1-1
CAWLRKLALTDTQYF,TGTGCCTGGCTCAGGAAGCTAGCCCTCACAGATACGCAGTATTTT,TRBV30,-,-,TRBJ2-3
CSVEDPREGQPQHF,TGCAGCGTTGAAGATCCCAGGGAAGGTCAGCCCCAGCATTTT,TRBV29-1,-,-,TRBJ1-5
CASSPPGLAGETQYF,TGCGCCAGCAGCCCTCCGGGACTAGCGGGAGAGACCCAGTACTTC,TRBV5-1,TRBD2,once,TRBJ2-5
CASSLDSGNTIYF,TGTGCCAGCAGCTTAGACTCCGGAAACACCATATATTTT,TRBV9,-,-,TRBJ1-3
CASSDQTTGSDEQFF,TGTGCCAGCAGTGACCAGACGACAGGGTCGGATGAGCAGTTCTTC,TRBV6-4,TRBD1,-,TRBJ2-1
CASSPPYSGREEYF,TGTGCCAGCAGCCCCCCCTATTCCGGGCGGGAGGAGTACTTC,TRBV5-6,TRBD2,-,TRBJ2-7
CASSSGLAGARHEQYF,TGTGCCAGCAGCTCGGGACTAGCGGGAGCTCGCCACGAGCAGTACTTC,TRBV5-4,TRBD2,-,TRBJ2-7
CASSLGTSGGYEQFF,TGCGCCAGCAGCCTGGGGACTAGCGGGGGCTATGAGCAGTTCTTC,TRBV5-1,TRBD2,-,TRBJ2-1
CASSFLDRANTQYF,TGTGCCAGCAGCTTCCTCGACAGGGCAAATACGCAGTATTTT,TRBV7-9,TRBD1,-,TRBJ2-3
CASSHGDRGDQPQHF,TGTGCCAGCAGCCACGGAGACAGGGGGGATCAGCCCCAGCATTTT,TRBV14,TRBD1,-,TRBJ1-5
CASSEEGQGTGREAFF,TGCGCCAGCAGTGAGGAAGGGCAAGGGACAGGACGTGAAGCTTTCTTT,TRBV10-1,TRBD1,-,TRBJ1-1